Listed here are 18 T cell receptor beta chains from one sample, sequenced in a study of T cells after yellow fever vaccination. TCRdb used MiXCR to reprocess the 5' RACE reads, holding one entry per CDR3 protein. The table has more than 250,000 distinct CDR3 sequences, around 7% seen once. The sample here was PBMCs, taken 45 days after the first yellow fever vaccination. These receptors were collected from a man aged 18 to 30 who received the YFV17D yellow fever vaccine.

This clonotype was observed a handful of times. The chain combines TRBV7-8 with TRBJ2-5; a weak D match, TRBD2 (6 bases). The germline V and J ends were trimmed by 6 bases and 2 bases, with 16 bases remaining between them. This CDR3 has 15 residues. The germline CDR1 and CDR2 sequences are SGHVS and FQNEAQ. The CDR3 DNA reads as TGTGCCAGCAGGATCTGGGACTGGCGACAAGAGACCCAGTACTTC. This sequence encodes CASRIWDWRQETQYF.

The gene calls are TRBV19 and TRBJ2-3; D uncertain. This CDR3 has 13 residues. Germline values: CDR1 LNHDA, CDR2 SQIVND (reference sequence). Deletions cut 4 bases from V and 7 bases from J, with 12 bases between. In DNA form, the CDR3 reads TGTGCCAGTAGTACCCAGCCCGCGAATACGCAGTATTTT. It is translated as CASSTQPANTQYF. Looking up the rest from reference TRBV19 and TRBJ2-3 gives the full variable domain: DGGITQSPKYLFRKEGQNVTLSCEQNLNHDAMYWYRQDPGQGLRLIYYSQIVNDFQKGDIAEGYSVSREKKESFPLTVTSAQKNPTAFYLCASSTQPANTQYFGPGTRLTVL.

This clonotype was detected a few times. This sequence joins TRBV2 and TRBJ2-5; possibly TRBD1 for D (5 bases). With 4 bases removed from V and 2 bases from J, the gap between germline ends came to 8 bases. The CDR3 contains 13 residues. CDR1 and CDR2 (germline): SNHLY, FYNNEI. CDR3 in DNA: TGTGCCAGCAGTGGAAGGGGACAAGAGACCCAGTACTTC. This translates into CASSGRGQETQYF.

Only a few counts were recorded for this clonotype. The chain combines TRBV5-1 with TRBJ2-3; 8 bases are shared with TRBD2. Unmatched junction bases numbered 7, after V lost 4 bases and J lost 3 bases. Germline V gene lookup returns CDR1 SGHRS and CDR2 YFSETQ. The CDR3 is 15 residues long. For the CDR3, the DNA is TGCGCCAGCAGCATCACGGGACTAGGTACAGATACGCAGTATTTT. This encodes CASSITGLGTDTQYF.

This clonotype rates as medium-sized (0.01 to 0.1%). The genes are TRBV10-2 and TRBJ2-7; 7 positions agree with TRBD1. J gave up 0 bases and V 7 bases, and 3 bases lay outside the gene matches. Germline CDR1 is WSHSY and CDR2 is SAAADI. CDR3 length equals 13 residues. CDR3 nucleotide sequence: TGCGCCAGCATGACAGGGCACTCCTACGAGCAGTACTTC. It is translated as CASMTGHSYEQYF.

This clonotype was detected a few times. Here the CDR3 reads CASSLPPTGGGETQYF. Here the CDR3 DNA reads TGCGCCAGCAGCCTACCACCGACAGGGGGCGGAGAGACCCAGTACTTC. This chain connects TRBV5-1 to TRBJ2-5; 10 bases match TRBD1. This CDR3 has 16 residues. Germline CDR1 reads SGHRS; CDR2 reads YFSETQ. Unmatched junction bases numbered 10, after V lost 4 bases and J lost 4 bases.

There are many counts of this clonotype. The rearrangement uses TRBV7-9 and TRBJ1-1; the match to TRBD1 covers 8 bases. Germline V gene lookup returns CDR1 SEHNR and CDR2 FQNEAQ (reference sequence). The CDR3 sequence is 13 residues long. After removal of 11 bases from V and 1 base from J, the junction contained 6 bases not matched to a gene. For the CDR3, the DNA is TGTGCCGCCGGACAGGGCTCGAACACTGAAGCTTTCTTT. Translation: CAAGQGSNTEAFF.

The chain has TRBV4-3 and TRBJ1-3; no reliable D call. CDR3 size: 17 residues. The V end was cut by 1 base, the J end by 0 bases, with 13 bases between. CDR1 and CDR2 from the germline V gene are LGHNA and YSLEER. CDR3 sequence (DNA): TGCGCCAGCAGCCAAGTAGGGCATGACTTCTCTGGAAACACCATATATTTT. Protein: CASSQVGHDFSGNTIYF.

The V call is TRBV5-4, the J call TRBJ1-1; D perhaps matches TRBD1 (6 bases). V was cut by 0 bases and J by 5 bases, with 17 bases left in between. The germline V gene has CDR1 SGHNT and CDR2 YYREEE (reference sequence). CDR3 length equals 16 residues. CDR3 DNA sequence: TGTGCCAGCAGCTTGGCGGCAGAGCGAAGGGGGACTGAAGCTTTCTTT. Translating it yields CASSLAAERRGTEAFF.

About this clonotype: Since a much larger clone is just one base distant, this may be a read error. No conserved phenylalanine or tryptophan is present at the end of the CDR3, so a read error is the likely explanation. The V call is TRBV12-3 or TRBV12-4, the J call TRBJ2-7; 9 bases map to TRBD1. The CDR3 consists of 17 residues. Unmatched junction bases numbered 14, after V lost 5 bases and J lost 3 bases. The CDR3: CASSPPNWTGDLYEQYY. The CDR3 DNA sequence: TGTGCCAGCAGTCCCCCTAATTGGACAGGGGATCTCTACGAGCAGTACTAC.

The chain joins TRBV4-1 to TRBJ1-3; perhaps TRBD1 as D (5 bases). Trimming removed 4 bases from V and 0 bases from J, with 13 bases in between. Germline-derived CDR1 and CDR2 are MGHRA and YSYEKL. This CDR3 has 16 amino acids. This chain's CDR3 is CASSPRDDNSGNTIYF. DNA for the CDR3: TGCGCCAGCAGCCCAAGGGACGACAACTCTGGAAACACCATATATTTT.

This clonotype was counted at least ten times. The chain combines TRBV29-1 with TRBJ2-2; 8 bases agree with TRBD1. CDR3 length: 15 amino acids. Trimming took 1 base from V and 6 from J; bases not matched to a gene: 7. Germline V gene sequence: CDR1 SQVTM, CDR2 ANQGSEA. Here the CDR3 reads CSVEGGTGPSGELFF. CDR3 nucleotide sequence: TGCAGCGTTGAAGGCGGGACAGGCCCCTCCGGGGAGCTGTTTTTT.

This clonotype was observed a few times. The rearrangement joins TRBV5-1 to TRBJ2-5, with 11 bases lining up with TRBD1. Trimming removed 4 bases from V and 2 bases from J; junction bases left unmatched: 4. Germline CDR1 is SGHRS and CDR2 is YFSETQ. The CDR3 is 15 amino acids. The CDR3 coding sequence is TGCGCCAGCAGCAGTGGACAGGGGGCACAAGAGACCCAGTACTTC. This codes for CASSSGQGAQETQYF.

V usage is TRBV6-5 and J usage is TRBJ1-2; D might be TRBD1 (6 bases). Germline CDR1 reads MNHEY; CDR2 reads SVGAGI. The CDR3 has 13 residues. Trimming stripped 2 bases from V and 8 bases from J, with 12 bases between. The CDR3 loop reads CASSYPGAQGYTF. The CDR3 DNA is TGTGCCAGCAGTTACCCGGGGGCGCAGGGCTACACCTTC.

Many counts were recorded for this clonotype. The genes are TRBV4-2 and TRBJ2-1; no firm D call. Germline V gives CDR1 LGHNA, CDR2 YNFKEQ. Trimming removed 0 bases at V and 0 bases at J, with 6 bases between. CDR3 length: 15 amino acids. The CDR3 DNA reads as TGTGCCAGCAGCCAAGATGACGGCTCCTACAATGAGCAGTTCTTC. Amino acid sequence: CASSQDDGSYNEQFF.

Many counts were recorded for this clonotype. This chain uses TRBV10-3 with TRBJ2-1, with D perhaps matching TRBD2 (6 bases). CDR1 and CDR2 from the germline V gene are ENHRY and SYGVKD. The CDR3 length is 15 residues. V was shortened by 2 bases and J by 0 bases, with 8 bases between the two germline ends. The CDR3 DNA reads TGTGCCATCAGTGAGCGGGAGAGCTCCTACAATGAGCAGTTCTTC. Amino acid sequence: CAISERESSYNEQFF.

V is TRBV5-1 and J is TRBJ2-2; 7 bases map to TRBD1. After removal of 4 bases from V and 4 bases from J, the junction contained 10 bases not matched to a gene. This CDR3 has 16 amino acids. Germline V gene sequence: CDR1 SGHRS, CDR2 YFSETQ. The DNA for the CDR3 is TGCGCCAGCAGCAAACACTCAGGGGGTACCACCGGGGAGCTGTTTTTT. Protein: CASSKHSGGTTGELFF.

This clonotype was picked up a small number of times. The CDR3 nucleotides are TGCGCCAGCTTCAGCTACAATGAGCAGTTCTTC. Translating gives CASFSYNEQFF. The chain links TRBV10-2 to TRBJ2-1, with D hard to call. The CDR3 length is 11 residues. Germline-derived CDR1 and CDR2 are WSHSY and SAAADI. The V end lost 8 bases, the J end lost 3 bases, and 5 bases lay between the germline ends.